This entry lists 14 T cell receptor beta chains sequenced from one sample in a study of cytomegalovirus exposure and HLA in healthy donors. 60 Vbeta and 13 Jbeta primers were used in PCR. Data came from immunoSEQ multiplex PCR; TCRdb stores just in-frame clones and leaves some out. Of around 140,000 clones in the sample, around a tenth are singletons; the top ten hold 1.8%. Material: PBMCs. The receptors shown here come from a man between 45 and 60 years old in good health and CMV-seronegative.

The chain links TRBV19 to TRBJ2-1; TRBD2 agrees at 12 bases. Germline CDR1 LNHDA, CDR2 SQIVND (reference sequence). The CDR3 has 16 residues. The J segment lost 7 bases and the V segment lost 4 bases, leaving 8 bases of the junction unmatched. In nucleotides, the CDR3 is TGTGCCAGTAGTACCACTAGCGGGGGGAGGGTTAATGAGCAGTTCTTC. Translated, it gives CASSTTSGGRVNEQFF.

This chain connects TRBV14 to TRBJ1-2, with D tentatively TRBD1 (6 bases). This CDR3 is 15 amino acids long. The V and J ends lost 4 bases and 0 bases respectively, with 12 bases between them. CDR1 and CDR2 (germline): SGHDN, FVKESK. The CDR3 loop reads CASSRLQGSNYGYTF. The CDR3 region has the DNA TGTGCCAGCAGCCGCTTACAGGGTTCTAACTATGGCTACACCTTC. The variable domain in full, completed from reference TRBV14 and TRBJ1-2, reads EAGVTQFPSHSVIEKGQTVTLRCDPISGHDNLYWYRRVMGKEIKFLLHFVKESKQDESGMPNNRFLAERTGGTYSTLKVQPAELEDSGVYFCASSRLQGSNYGYTFGSGTRLTVV.

This clone was observed a handful of times. V usage is TRBV28 and J usage is TRBJ1-4; D remains unclear. This CDR3 is 16 amino acids long. Trimming took 6 bases from V and 0 from J, leaving 14 bases between them. CDR1 is MDHEN, CDR2 SYDVKM, per germline. The CDR3 DNA sequence: TGTGCCAGCAGACGAAATAGAGGGACAACTAATGAAAAACTGTTTTTT. Translating it yields CASRRNRGTTNEKLFF. Full variable domain (outside the CDR3, taken from reference TRBV28 and TRBJ1-4): DVKVTQSSRYLVKRTGEKVFLECVQDMDHENMFWYRQDPGLGLRLIYFSYDVKMKEKGDIPEGYSVSREKKERFSLILESASTNQTSMYLCASRRNRGTTNEKLFFGSGTQLSVL.

V is TRBV7-6 and J is TRBJ1-5; possibly TRBD1 for D (6 bases). CDR1 and CDR2 from the germline V gene are SGHVS and FNYEAQ. V lost 1 base and J 6 bases, leaving 16 bases between the germline ends. CDR3 size: 16 residues. CDR3 bases: TGTGCCAGCAGCTTAGGACCTACAGGGACTAGTCAGCCCCAGCATTTT. This encodes CASSLGPTGTSQPQHF.

This clone was observed a handful of times. The V call is TRBV29-1, the J call TRBJ1-1; the match to TRBD1 covers 11 bases. V was clipped by 4 bases and J by 2 bases; unmatched bases: 6. This CDR3 is 15 amino acids long. From germline, CDR1 is SQVTM and CDR2 ANQGSEA. The CDR3 nucleotides are TGCAGCGTTGCCGGGACAGGGGGAGGTAACACTGAAGCTTTCTTT. This gives the protein CSVAGTGGGNTEAFF.

This clone has a handful of counts. The CDR3 reads CASIDRGNTEAFF. CDR3 nucleotides: TGTGCCAGCATCGACAGGGGGAACACTGAAGCTTTCTTT. The chain combines TRBV6-6 with TRBJ1-1, with TRBD1 identical over 8 bases. The CDR3 contains 13 residues. With V trimmed by 7 bases and J by 1 base, 2 bases remained unmatched. The germline V gene has CDR1 MNHNY and CDR2 SVGAGI (reference sequence).

This clone was counted only a few times. The chain combines TRBV6-1 with TRBJ1-1, with D possibly being TRBD1 (6 bases). Germline V gives CDR1 MNHNS, CDR2 SASEGT. The CDR3 has 14 residues. V shed 4 bases and J shed 0 bases, with 9 bases lying between them. CDR3 in amino acids: CASSVTGVNTEAFF. The CDR3 coding sequence is TGTGCCAGCAGTGTGACAGGAGTGAACACTGAAGCTTTCTTT.

This chain joins TRBV6-4 and TRBJ2-3; 7 bases map to TRBD2. Unmatched junction bases numbered 10, after V lost 5 bases and J lost 5 bases. CDR3 size: 15 residues. The V gene's germline CDR1 is MRHNA and CDR2 SNTAGT. DNA for the CDR3: TGTGCCAGCAGTAGCGGGGCAGGATCAGGAGATACGCAGTATTTT. The encoded protein is CASSSGAGSGDTQYF.

CDR3 nucleotides: TGTGCCAGCACCCCAGGGGTTCTGGCCGATGAGCAGTTCTTC. As protein: CASTPGVLADEQFF. The chain has TRBV6-1 and TRBJ2-1; weak D call: TRBD1 (6 bases). Germline V CDR1 and CDR2: MNHNS, SASEGT. This CDR3 is 14 amino acids long. The germline V and J ends were trimmed by 7 bases and 8 bases, with 18 bases remaining between them.

The rearrangement links TRBV11-1 to TRBJ2-5; D may be TRBD2 (5 bases). The length of the CDR3 is 14 residues. V lost 4 bases and J 2 bases, leaving 11 bases between the germline ends. CDR1 and CDR2 (germline): SGHAT, FQDESV (reference sequence). The DNA of the CDR3 is TGTGCCAGCAGCTCGCAGTCGGGGCAAGAGACCCAGTACTTC. It yields the protein CASSSQSGQETQYF.

This sequence joins TRBV5-1 and TRBJ2-2; no firm D call. V lost 5 bases, J lost 6 bases, and 5 bases lay in between. From germline, CDR1 is SGHRS and CDR2 YFSETQ. The CDR3 sequence is 11 residues long. The CDR3 spells CASRESGELFF. The CDR3 coding sequence is TGCGCCAGCAGGGAGTCCGGGGAGCTGTTTTTT. The whole variable domain, remainder taken from reference TRBV5-1 and TRBJ2-2, is KAGVTQTPRYLIKTRGQQVTLSCSPISGHRSVSWYQQTPGQGLQFLFEYFSETQRNKGNFPGRFSGRQFSNSRSEMNVSTLELGDSALYLCASRESGELFFGEGSRLTVL.

The J gene is TRBJ2-2, the V gene TRBV7-9; TRBD2 matches at 8 bases. CDR1 is SEHNR, CDR2 FQNEAQ, per germline (reference sequence). CDR3 length equals 15 residues. Losses at the gene ends were 5 bases for V and 5 bases for J; bases not matched to a gene: 7. The CDR3 reads CASSPGTRRTGELFF. In DNA, the CDR3 is TGTGCCAGCAGCCCCGGGACTAGAAGAACCGGGGAGCTGTTTTTT.

This clone was found a few times. The rearrangement uses TRBV2 and TRBJ2-1, with D possibly TRBD2 on 5 matching bases. Per germline, CDR1 SNHLY and CDR2 FYNNEI. The length of the CDR3 is 14 residues. V lost 5 bases, J lost 3 bases, and 11 bases lay in between. Here the CDR3 DNA reads TGTGCCAGCAGTCCAGTAGAGGGCTACAATGAGCAGTTCTTC. Protein: CASSPVEGYNEQFF.

This sequence joins TRBV27 and TRBJ1-5, with a tentative D call TRBD1 (5 bases). Germline V gene sequence: CDR1 MNHEY, CDR2 SMNVEV (reference sequence). Trimming cost V 2 bases and J 7 bases, with 12 bases left between them. CDR3 length: 14 residues. CDR3 bases: TGTGCCAGCAGTTTACGGGGGGACTTACAGCCCCAGCATTTT. It specifies CASSLRGDLQPQHF.